The source of this TCR beta chain is a study of CD8 T cells in Susac syndrome. In the study overall: Blood was drawn from patients with Susac syndrome. At that point, they were therapy-naive, on corticosteroids, or on intravenous immunoglobulin alone.

Germline values: CDR1 MNHEY, CDR2 SMNVEV (reference sequence). There are 14 residues in the CDR3. V lost 4 bases and J lost 7, with 11 bases in between. Notes on the study in general: Within total CD8+ repertoires, more than 15 Susac-specific public clones were found, and within CD8+ TEMRA repertoires, four or five. TEMRA cells and active patients showed peak Susac CD8+ clonal expansion.

A quantity of about 0.45 to 1 ug RNA underwent reverse transcription using random hexamers. TCRdb re-called the immunoSEQ multiplex PCR reads with MiXCR, one entry per CDR3 protein. Of approximately 79,000 distinct CDR3 sequences in the sample, about 93% were seen once. Note on this clonotype: Its specificity is unknown.

The receptor's source is a human donor with Susac syndrome. Sequenced material: CD8+ T cells from PBMCs. The genes are TRBV27 and TRBJ2-6, with D possibly called TRBD1 or TRBD2 (6 bases each). As DNA, the CDR3 is TGTGCCAGCAGTTGGGGGGCAGGAGCCAACGTCCTGACTTTC. Translating gives CASSWGAGANVLTF.